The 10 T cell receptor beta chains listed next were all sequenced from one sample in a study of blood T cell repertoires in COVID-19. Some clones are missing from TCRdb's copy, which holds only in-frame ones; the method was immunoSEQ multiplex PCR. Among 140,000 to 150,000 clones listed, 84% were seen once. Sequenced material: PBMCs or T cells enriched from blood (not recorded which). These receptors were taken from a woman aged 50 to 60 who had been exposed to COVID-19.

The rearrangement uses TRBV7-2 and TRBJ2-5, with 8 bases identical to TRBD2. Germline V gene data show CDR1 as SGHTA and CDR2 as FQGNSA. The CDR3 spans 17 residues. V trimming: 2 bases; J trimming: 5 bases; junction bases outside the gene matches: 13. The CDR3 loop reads CASSLNDGRGRTETQYF. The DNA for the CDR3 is TGTGCCAGCAGCTTAAACGACGGGAGGGGACGAACCGAGACCCAGTACTTC.

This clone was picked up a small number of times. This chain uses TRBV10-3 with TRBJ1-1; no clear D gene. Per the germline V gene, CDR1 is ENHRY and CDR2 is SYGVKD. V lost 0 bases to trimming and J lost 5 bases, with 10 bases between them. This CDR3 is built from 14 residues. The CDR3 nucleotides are TGTGCCATCAGTGAGTCGGAGGAATTGACTGAAGCTTTCTTT. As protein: CAISESEELTEAFF.

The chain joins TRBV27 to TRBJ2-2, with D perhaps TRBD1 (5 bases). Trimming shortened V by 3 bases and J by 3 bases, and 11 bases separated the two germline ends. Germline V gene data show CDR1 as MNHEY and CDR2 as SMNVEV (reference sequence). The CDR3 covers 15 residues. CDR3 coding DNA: TGTGCCAGCAGTTTTCAGGGAACGGACACCGGGGAGCTGTTTTTT. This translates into CASSFQGTDTGELFF.

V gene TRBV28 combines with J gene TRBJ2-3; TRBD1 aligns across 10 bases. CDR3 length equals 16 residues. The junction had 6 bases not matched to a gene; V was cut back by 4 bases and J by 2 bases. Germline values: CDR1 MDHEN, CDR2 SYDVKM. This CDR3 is CASSWAGTGVTDTQYF. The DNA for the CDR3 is TGTGCCAGCAGTTGGGCTGGGACAGGGGTCACAGATACGCAGTATTTT.

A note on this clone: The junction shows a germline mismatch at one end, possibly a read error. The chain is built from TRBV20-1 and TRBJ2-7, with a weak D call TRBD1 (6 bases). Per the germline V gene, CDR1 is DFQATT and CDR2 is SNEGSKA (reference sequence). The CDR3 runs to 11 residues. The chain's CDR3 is CSVRGDRREDF. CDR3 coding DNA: TGCAGTGTTAGAGGAGACAGGCGCGAAGACTTC.

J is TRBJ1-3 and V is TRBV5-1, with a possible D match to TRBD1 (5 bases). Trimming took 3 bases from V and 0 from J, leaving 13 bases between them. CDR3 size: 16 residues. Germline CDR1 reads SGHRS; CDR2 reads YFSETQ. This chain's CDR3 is CASSSGGANSGNTIYF. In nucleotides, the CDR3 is TGCGCCAGCAGCTCGGGGGGAGCAAACTCTGGAAACACCATATATTTT.

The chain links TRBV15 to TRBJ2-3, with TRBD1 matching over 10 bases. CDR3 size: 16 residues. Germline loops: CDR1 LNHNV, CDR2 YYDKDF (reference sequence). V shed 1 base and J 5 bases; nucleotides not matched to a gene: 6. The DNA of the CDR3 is TGTGCCACCAGCAGAGCCGGGACAGGGGCTAGAGATACGCAGTATTTT. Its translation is CATSRAGTGARDTQYF.

The CDR3 loop reads CASSSTGTRFNEQFF. Here the CDR3 DNA reads TGTGCCAGCAGCTCGACCGGGACTAGATTTAATGAGCAGTTCTTC. The rearrangement links TRBV7-9 to TRBJ2-1, with 8 bases matching TRBD2. In germline, CDR1 is SEHNR, CDR2 FQNEAQ (reference sequence). After removal of 4 bases from V and 7 bases from J, the junction contained 9 bases not matched to a gene. The CDR3 covers 15 residues. Combining the CDR3 with reference TRBV7-9 and TRBJ2-1 gives the whole variable domain DTGVSQNPRHKITKRGQNVTFRCDPISEHNRLYWYRQTLGQGPEFLTYFQNEAQLEKSRLLSDRFSAERPKGSFSTLEIQRTEQGDSAMYLCASSSTGTRFNEQFFGPGTRLTVL.

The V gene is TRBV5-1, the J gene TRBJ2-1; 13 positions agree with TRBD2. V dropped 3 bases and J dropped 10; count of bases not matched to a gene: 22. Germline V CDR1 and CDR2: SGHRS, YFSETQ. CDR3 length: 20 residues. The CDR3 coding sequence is TGCGCCAGCAGCTCCTTCAGAGGACTAGCGGGAGCAAGGAATTCACGGGAGCAGTTCTTC. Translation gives CASSSFRGLAGARNSREQFF.

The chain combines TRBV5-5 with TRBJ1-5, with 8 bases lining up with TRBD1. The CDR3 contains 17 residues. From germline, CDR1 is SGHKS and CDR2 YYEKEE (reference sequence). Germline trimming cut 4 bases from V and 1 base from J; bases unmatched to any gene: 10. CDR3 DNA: TGTGCCAGCAGCCCGGGGACAGGCCTGGTGAGCAATCAGCCCCAGCATTTT. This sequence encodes CASSPGTGLVSNQPQHF.